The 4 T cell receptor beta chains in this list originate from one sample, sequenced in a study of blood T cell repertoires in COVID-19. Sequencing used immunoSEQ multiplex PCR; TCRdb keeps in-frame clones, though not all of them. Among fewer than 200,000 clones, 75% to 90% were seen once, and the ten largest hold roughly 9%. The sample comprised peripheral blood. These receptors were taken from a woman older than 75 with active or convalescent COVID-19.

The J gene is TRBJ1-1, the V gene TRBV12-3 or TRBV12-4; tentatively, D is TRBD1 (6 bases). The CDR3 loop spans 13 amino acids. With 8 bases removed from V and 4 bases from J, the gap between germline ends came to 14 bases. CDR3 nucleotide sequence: TGTGCCAGCCGAGGGGGAAGGACCACTGAAGCTTTCTTT. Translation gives CASRGGRTTEAFF.

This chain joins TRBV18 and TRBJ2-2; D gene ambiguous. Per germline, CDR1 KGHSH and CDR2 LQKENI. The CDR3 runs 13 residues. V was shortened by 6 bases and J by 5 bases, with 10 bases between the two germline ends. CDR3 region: CASSPTSTGELFF. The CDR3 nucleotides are TGTGCCAGCTCGCCCACATCTACCGGGGAGCTGTTTTTT.

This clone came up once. The CDR3 DNA sequence: TGTGCCAGCAGCTTTTTCCAGACTAGCGGGGATTACAATGAGCAGTTCTTC. This codes for CASSFFQTSGDYNEQFF. The rearrangement joins TRBV12-1 to TRBJ2-1; the table's TRBD2 call for D was not verified on the DNA. TRBV12-1 is a listed pseudogene. The CDR3 covers 17 residues.

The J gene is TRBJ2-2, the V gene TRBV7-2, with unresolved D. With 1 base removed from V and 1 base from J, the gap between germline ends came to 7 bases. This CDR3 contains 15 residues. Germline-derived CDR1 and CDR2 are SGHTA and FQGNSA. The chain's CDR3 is CASSLDSGNTGELFF. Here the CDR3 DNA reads TGTGCCAGCAGCTTAGACTCCGGGAACACCGGGGAGCTGTTTTTT.